A selection of T cell receptor beta chains follows, all from one sample in a study of blood T cell repertoires in COVID-19. Data came from immunoSEQ multiplex PCR; TCRdb stores just in-frame clones and leaves some out. The table lists 120,000 or so clones, around 89% of them singletons. Sequencing was done on a sample of peripheral blood. These TCRs come from a woman aged 55-70 years with COVID-19, enrolled during active disease. CDR3s include the opening cysteine and the closing phenylalanine or tryptophan. Fields, in order: J gene, V gene, CDR3 protein.

J gene: TRBJ1-2
V gene: TRBV29-1
CDR3 protein: CSVGQQGRYTF

J gene: TRBJ1-3
V gene: TRBV3-1/TRBV3-2
CDR3 protein: CASSQRHTIYF

J gene: TRBJ2-2
V gene: TRBV18
CDR3 protein: CASSHGTSGFGELFF

J gene: TRBJ1-5
V gene: TRBV7-3
CDR3 protein: CASSSPWQGAYSNQPQHF

J gene: TRBJ1-1
V gene: TRBV7-2
CDR3 protein: CASSLGGQPNTEAFF

J gene: TRBJ2-5
V gene: TRBV7-3
CDR3 protein: CASSLIGAGGLETQYF

J gene: TRBJ2-3
V gene: TRBV24-1
CDR3 protein: CATSDTTSGDTQYF

J gene: TRBJ1-5
V gene: TRBV2
CDR3 protein: CASSGVGVRNQPQHF

J gene: TRBJ2-7
V gene: TRBV7-9
CDR3 protein: CASSLIRDSPYEQYF

J gene: TRBJ2-7
V gene: TRBV5-1
CDR3 protein: CASSRGAYEQYF

J gene: TRBJ1-2
V gene: TRBV5-1
CDR3 protein: CASSLEFGYGYTF

J gene: TRBJ2-7
V gene: TRBV6-5
CDR3 protein: CASAFGQGAGQYF

J gene: TRBJ2-3
V gene: TRBV3-1/TRBV3-2
CDR3 protein: CASSPLLAGGTDTQYF

J gene: TRBJ1-1
V gene: TRBV7-9
CDR3 protein: CASSLPTPGQGAAAFF

J gene: TRBJ1-5
V gene: TRBV19
CDR3 protein: CASSIRRGLGDQPQHF

J gene: TRBJ1-2
V gene: TRBV4-2
CDR3 protein: CASSRQFYGYTF

J gene: TRBJ1-2
V gene: TRBV14
CDR3 protein: CASSQVRGTGSYTF

J gene: TRBJ1-5
V gene: TRBV28
CDR3 protein: CASSYYQGGKNNQPQHF

J gene: TRBJ1-1
V gene: TRBV5-8
CDR3 protein: CASSLAVGRGGNTEAFF

J gene: TRBJ1-2
V gene: TRBV18
CDR3 protein: CASSPSPGGFPYGYTF

J gene: TRBJ1-4
V gene: TRBV20-1
CDR3 protein: CSASGQGNSEKLFF

J gene: TRBJ1-1
V gene: TRBV6-5
CDR3 protein: CASSYSPGNTEAFF

J gene: TRBJ1-2
V gene: TRBV14
CDR3 protein: CASSREGPRANYGYTF

J gene: TRBJ1-5
V gene: TRBV27
CDR3 protein: CASSLSKPGNQPQHF

J gene: TRBJ2-5
V gene: TRBV7-9
CDR3 protein: CASSFHLRDRGETQYF

J gene: TRBJ1-1
V gene: TRBV4-2
CDR3 protein: CASRSGQLNTEAFF

J gene: TRBJ1-2
V gene: TRBV19
CDR3 protein: CASSIDRGGYGYTF

J gene: TRBJ2-1
V gene: TRBV5-1
CDR3 protein: CASSLRQGGINEQFF

J gene: TRBJ2-5
V gene: TRBV5-1
CDR3 protein: CASSLDSWGGSQYF

J gene: TRBJ1-1
V gene: TRBV14
CDR3 protein: CASSHTGGTEAFF

J gene: TRBJ2-1
V gene: TRBV24-1
CDR3 protein: CATSDLLGDHRDRGSNEQFF

J gene: TRBJ2-3
V gene: TRBV7-2
CDR3 protein: CASSLAGGATSDF

J gene: TRBJ1-3
V gene: TRBV18
CDR3 protein: CASSSWQTSSGNTIYF

J gene: TRBJ2-7
V gene: TRBV10-3
CDR3 protein: CAISERGVGGNDEQYF

J gene: TRBJ2-2
V gene: TRBV27
CDR3 protein: CASSLAAGRVTGELFF

J gene: TRBJ2-1
V gene: TRBV3-1/TRBV3-2
CDR3 protein: CASTPRGLTTATYNEQFF

J gene: TRBJ1-1
V gene: TRBV21-1
CDR3 protein: CASSKYSPGGGQGHWGTEAFF

J gene: TRBJ2-1
V gene: TRBV6-2/TRBV6-3
CDR3 protein: CASSYRGQGIGHEQFF

J gene: TRBJ1-6
V gene: TRBV30
CDR3 protein: CAWKDRGLESPLHF

J gene: TRBJ2-7
V gene: TRBV25-1
CDR3 protein: CATTGRATGGYEQYF

J gene: TRBJ1-4
V gene: TRBV19
CDR3 protein: CASEGSTNEKLFF

J gene: TRBJ1-5
V gene: TRBV4-1
CDR3 protein: CASSLTGGLGQPQHF

J gene: TRBJ1-3
V gene: TRBV21-1
CDR3 protein: CASNPRTGGVASSGNTIYF

J gene: TRBJ1-2
V gene: TRBV6-5
CDR3 protein: CASRVGGKRDGYTF

J gene: TRBJ2-3
V gene: TRBV20-1
CDR3 protein: CSASRGGSLGTDTQYF

J gene: TRBJ2-1
V gene: TRBV19
CDR3 protein: CASSPPPGGQGEQFF

J gene: TRBJ1-4
V gene: TRBV3-1/TRBV3-2
CDR3 protein: CASSRQRFNEKLFF

J gene: TRBJ2-1
V gene: TRBV7-3
CDR3 protein: CASSPMRRRGQGTPLSYNEQFF

J gene: TRBJ2-3
V gene: TRBV4-3
CDR3 protein: CASSQDLGGGAPDTQYF

J gene: TRBJ1-5
V gene: TRBV3-1/TRBV3-2
CDR3 protein: CASSPTMNQPQHF

J gene: TRBJ1-2
V gene: TRBV24-1
CDR3 protein: CAPVRQVNYGYTF

J gene: TRBJ2-2
V gene: TRBV13
CDR3 protein: CASSLVGAGQGKRKGTGELFF

J gene: TRBJ2-2
V gene: TRBV5-6
CDR3 protein: CASRTTGGSGELFF

J gene: TRBJ1-1
V gene: TRBV9
CDR3 protein: CASSVGNREEAFF

J gene: TRBJ1-6
V gene: TRBV18
CDR3 protein: CASSPSQVTLYNSPLHF

J gene: TRBJ2-3
V gene: TRBV6-5
CDR3 protein: CASRTSGGSTDTQYF

J gene: TRBJ1-1
V gene: TRBV4-2
CDR3 protein: CASSPARGQGSTEAFF

J gene: TRBJ1-2
V gene: TRBV18
CDR3 protein: CASSLRQGDGYTF

J gene: TRBJ2-1
V gene: TRBV7-3
CDR3 protein: CASSLGLAGSYNEQFF